This T cell receptor beta chain was sequenced for a study of blood T cell repertoires in COVID-19 (dated by TCRdb to between 2020 and 2021). With respect to the entire study: Samples from collaborators originated in the United States, Italy and Spain and spanned both the acute and convalescent phases of COVID-19. Deeply sampled blood TCRbeta repertoires from subjects exposed to, actively infected with, or recovered from COVID-19 were included in the dataset. The sample metadata nearly always contained a de-identified subject ID, COVID-19 status, age in years and sex. A freely available public database, intended as a resource for researchers studying the immune response to SARS-CoV-2, is where the repertoires were released. The material from the prospective study consisted of cDNA or gDNA derived from T cells, B-cell-depleted T cells, or PBMCs. Where available, HLA class I and class II types were obtained from metadata supplied by the sample provider rather than from assay-based typing. Samples were obtained from the ongoing ImmuneRACE study (first 160 participants) and from 950 to 1,500 subjects provided by 6 global collaborators.

A note on this clone: No cognate antigen has been identified for it. Base qualities are missing; no much larger clone stands one base away.

Participants in the prospective study were aged 18 to 89 years, lived in 20 to 30 United States geographic areas, and enrolled through a virtual design. In the prospective study, cohorts were assigned on the basis of participant-reported clinical history obtained from a screening survey and a study questionnaire. Exposed participants were defined as having been in contact with someone with a PCR-confirmed or clinician-diagnosed COVID-19 case within 2 weeks of study entry. Mobile phlebotomists in the prospective study collected whole blood, serum and a nasopharyngeal or oropharyngeal swab from every participant. Over an approximately 2-month period, participants in the prospective study had the option of providing additional blood draws and questionnaires. Blood samples from the prospective study were shipped frozen or at room temperature prior to DNA extraction. What the work shows at the level of the full study, not this receptor alone: How much clinical and demographic metadata was included differed by source and by participant, and the metadata was provided uncurated.

Spanning cysteine to phenylalanine, the CDR3 consists of 14 amino acids. This entry keeps only the CDR3 DNA: 42 bases, framed from base 1. V sheds 1 base and J sheds 5 bases, leaving 11 bases between their ends. According to the germline V gene, CDR1 reads SGHAT and CDR2 reads FQNNGV. TCRbeta CDR3 regions were amplified from genomic DNA using the immunoSEQ Assay, a bias-controlled multiplex PCR. The authors processed their data as follows. The number of nucleated cells in each sample was estimated from the amplification of reference gene primers within the assay. Sequence reads were collapsed and filtered to measure the absolute abundance of every unique TCRbeta CDR3 rearrangement. For each sample, productive Simpson clonality was calculated by taking the square root of Simpson's diversity index across productive rearrangements. Sourced from immuneACCESS, this table was stored by TCRdb with only in-frame sequences that have V and J called. A share of the clones is absent; for the studies checked, an unresolved V gene accounts for under half, and the remainder has no known explanation. The DNA gave D and trimming, while V, J and clone size come from that table. In all, the sample holds about 300,000 clones, and approximately 89% of those were seen once. The ten largest clones take up less than 3.5% of the sample.

In this chain, TRBV11-2 is recombined with TRBJ1-1, with no confident D gene call. The source material was PBMCs or T cells enriched from blood (not recorded which). The clonotype was recovered from a woman aged 45-65 years who had been exposed to COVID-19. The DNA reads TGTGCCAGCAGCTTAGCTGCGCCTGTGACTGAAGCTTTCTTT. This codes for CASSLAAPVTEAFF. With all but the CDR3 taken from the reference TRBV11-2 and TRBJ1-1 genes, the full variable domain is: EAGVAQSPRYKIIEKRQSVAFWCNPISGHATLYWYQQILGQGPKLLIQFQNNGVVDDSQLPKDRFSAERLKGVDSTLKIQPAKLEDSAVYLCASSLAAPVTEAFFGQGTRLTVV.